The TCR beta chain under discussion was sequenced for a study of T cell responses to AZD1222 COVID-19 vaccine. Study findings and constraints: Clonal diversity was possibly underestimated; the donors were predominantly white British and more often female. Rises in breadth and depth of Spike-specific TCRs came after two AZD1222 doses. CD4 TCRs associated with vaccination spanned spike, dominating at 160-218 and 743-854.

Using immunoSEQ multiplex PCR, the repertoire was profiled, and TCRdb retains in-frame clones only, with some absent. The repertoire includes tens of thousands of clones, 92% of them detected once, and less than 6.5% sits in the top ten. Concerning this clone itself: Its matching antigen is unknown.

CDR3 size: 11 residues. V shed 7 bases and J shed 5 bases, with 9 bases lying between them. Germline loops: CDR1 SQVTM, CDR2 ANQGSEA. Sequenced here: peripheral blood, sampled on day 0 of AZD1222 vaccination. This chain uses TRBV29-1 with TRBJ2-1; TRBD1 might be the D (6 bases). The receptor was derived from an adult in good health. CDR3 in DNA: TGCAGCGGGGACACCCACAATGAGCAGTTCTTC. It specifies CSGDTHNEQFF.